This TCR beta chain was recovered during a study of response to subunit inactivated influenza vaccine. The CDR3 spans 11 residues. In germline, CDR1 is MDHEN, CDR2 SYDVKM. Trimming took off 7 bases at V and 3 bases at J, with 5 bases between the two ends. Whole-study findings and limits: The authors suggested that few new T cells are recruited per seasonal influenza vaccination.

This clonotype was picked up many times. Its antigen is unknown. MiXCR, run by TCRdb on the RT-PCR reads, gives a single entry per CDR3 protein. The sample has 530,000 or so distinct CDR3 sequences, about 12% seen once. The chain couples TRBV28 to TRBJ2-3; D not resolved. The sequencing here drew on PBMCs from blood, taken on the day of vaccination. This receptor was taken from a man aged 50-59 years who received an inactivated influenza vaccine. The chain's CDR3 is CASTGTDTQYF. The CDR3 DNA sequence: TGTGCCAGCACCGGGACAGATACGCAGTATTTT.